The clone carrying this T cell receptor (beta chain) was seen repeatedly, ten times or more. Its cognate antigen is unknown. The sample originates from a study of Graves' ophthalmopathy and Graves' hyperthyroidism. Study-wide findings and caveats: Most expanded clonotypes in thyroid above 0.001 frequency also showed up in blood.

Germline V gene data show CDR1 as GTSNPN and CDR2 as SVGIG (reference sequence). V shed 2 bases and J shed 2 bases, with 10 bases lying between them. This CDR3 is built from 14 residues. Amplification targeted the TCR beta CDR3 regions, with RNA transcripts as the source material. After a first-round RT-PCR with HTBI primers, a second-round multiplex PCR was run. TCRdb reprocessed the multiplex PCR reads with MiXCR, giving one entry per CDR3 protein. This table has some 350,000 distinct CDR3 sequences, approximately 18% appearing once. Hyperthyroidism was considered stable when no ophthalmopathy appeared within 18 months of follow-up.

This receptor was identified in an adult woman with stable Graves' hyperthyroidism. V and J are TRBV30 and TRBJ1-5; D is ambiguous. The source material was peripheral blood. The CDR3 loop reads CAWSLGIGNQPQHF. The CDR3 DNA follows: TGTGCCTGGAGTCTGGGTATAGGCAATCAGCCCCAGCATTTT. Full variable domain (outside the CDR3, taken from reference TRBV30 and TRBJ1-5): SQTIHQWPATLVQPVGSPLSLECTVEGTSNPNLYWYRQAAGRGLQLLFYSVGIGQISSEVPQNLSASRPQDRQFILSSKKLLLSDSGFYLCAWSLGIGNQPQHFGDGTRLSIL.